What follows is one T cell receptor beta chain and its context. The data are from a study of shared clonotypes between healthy human individuals. The study drew its donors from healthy HIV-negative adults without recent acute infections or vaccinations. CD4+ cells underwent separation, giving CD45RA+ naive and CD45RA-negative memory subsets. After removal of 3 bases from V and 4 bases from J, the junction contained 12 bases not matched to a gene. Germline CDR1 MNHNS, CDR2 SASEGT. The CDR3 spans 17 residues. Sequencing used immunoSEQ multiplex PCR; TCRdb keeps in-frame clones, though not all of them. The sample has approximately 980,000 clones, less than 85% seen once.

The specimen was memory CD4+ T cells sorted from blood. Subset here: CD45RA-negative fraction. The chain uses TRBV6-1 and TRBJ2-4, with 7 bases aligning to TRBD1. The sequence derives from a man aged 18 to 29 in good health. The CDR3 sequence is CASSDGTANQAKNIQYF. In nucleotides, the CDR3 is TGTGCCAGCAGTGATGGGACAGCCAACCAGGCAAAAAACATTCAGTACTTC.